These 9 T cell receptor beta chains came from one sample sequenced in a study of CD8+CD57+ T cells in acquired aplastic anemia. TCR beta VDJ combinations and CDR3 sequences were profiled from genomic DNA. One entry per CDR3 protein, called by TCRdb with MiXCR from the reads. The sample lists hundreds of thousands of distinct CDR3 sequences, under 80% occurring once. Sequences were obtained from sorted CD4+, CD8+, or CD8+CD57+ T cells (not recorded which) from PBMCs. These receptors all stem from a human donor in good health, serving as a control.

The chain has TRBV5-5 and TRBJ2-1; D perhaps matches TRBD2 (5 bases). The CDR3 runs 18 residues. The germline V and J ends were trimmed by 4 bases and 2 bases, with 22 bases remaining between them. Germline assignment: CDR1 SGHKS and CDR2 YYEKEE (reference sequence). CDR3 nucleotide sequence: TGTGCCAGCAGCCAAGACGGGATTGGGCGGACGACCTACAATGAGCAGTTCTTC. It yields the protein CASSQDGIGRTTYNEQFF.

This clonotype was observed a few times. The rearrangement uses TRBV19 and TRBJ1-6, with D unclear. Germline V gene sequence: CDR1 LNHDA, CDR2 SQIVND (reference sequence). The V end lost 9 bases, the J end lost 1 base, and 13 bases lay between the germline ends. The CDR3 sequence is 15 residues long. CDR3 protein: CASSSVESYNSPLHF. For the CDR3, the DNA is TGTGCCAGCAGTTCGGTTGAGTCCTATAATTCACCCCTCCACTTT.

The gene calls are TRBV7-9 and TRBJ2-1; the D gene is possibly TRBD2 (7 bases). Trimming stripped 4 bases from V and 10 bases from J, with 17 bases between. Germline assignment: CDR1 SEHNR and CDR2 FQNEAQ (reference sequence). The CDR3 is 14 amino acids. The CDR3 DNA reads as TGTGCCAGCAGCTACAGGGCGGGGGCCGGGGAGCAGTTCTTC. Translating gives CASSYRAGAGEQFF.

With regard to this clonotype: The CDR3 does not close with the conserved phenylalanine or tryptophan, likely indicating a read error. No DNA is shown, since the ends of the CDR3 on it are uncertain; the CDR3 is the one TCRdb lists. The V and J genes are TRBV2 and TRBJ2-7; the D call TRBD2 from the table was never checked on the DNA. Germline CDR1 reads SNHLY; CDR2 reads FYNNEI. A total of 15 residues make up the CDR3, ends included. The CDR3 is CASRLAGVETQYFEP.

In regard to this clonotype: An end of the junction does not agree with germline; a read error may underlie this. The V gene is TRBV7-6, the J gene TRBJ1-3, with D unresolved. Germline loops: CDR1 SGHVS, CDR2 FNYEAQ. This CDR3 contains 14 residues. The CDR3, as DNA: TGTGCCAGCAGCCCTTACAAGGGAACTGGCTATAGCTACTTT. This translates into CASSPYKGTGYSYF.

Here the CDR3 DNA reads TGCGCCAGCAGTGCCGGGACAGGGGACCGTGAGCAGTTCTTC. Its protein product is CASSAGTGDREQFF. The chain is built from TRBV10-1 and TRBJ2-1, with 10 bases identical to TRBD1. V lost 4 bases, J lost 9 bases, and 6 bases stayed unmatched. The CDR3 spans 14 residues. Germline V gene sequence: CDR1 WNHNN, CDR2 SYGVQD (reference sequence).

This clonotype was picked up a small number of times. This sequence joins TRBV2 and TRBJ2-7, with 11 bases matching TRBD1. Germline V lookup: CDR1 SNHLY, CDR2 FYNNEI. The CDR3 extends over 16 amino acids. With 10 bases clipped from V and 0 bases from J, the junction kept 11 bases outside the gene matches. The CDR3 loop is CATSGDRGESSYEQYF. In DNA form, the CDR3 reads TGTGCCACCTCGGGGGACAGGGGGGAGAGCTCCTACGAGCAGTACTTC.

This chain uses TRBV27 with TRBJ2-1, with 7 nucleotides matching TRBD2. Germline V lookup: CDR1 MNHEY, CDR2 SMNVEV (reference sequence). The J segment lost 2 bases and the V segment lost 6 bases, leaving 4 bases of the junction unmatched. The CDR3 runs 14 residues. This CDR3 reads CASSRLAAYNEQFF. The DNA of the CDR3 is TGTGCCAGCAGCCGACTAGCCGCCTACAATGAGCAGTTCTTC.

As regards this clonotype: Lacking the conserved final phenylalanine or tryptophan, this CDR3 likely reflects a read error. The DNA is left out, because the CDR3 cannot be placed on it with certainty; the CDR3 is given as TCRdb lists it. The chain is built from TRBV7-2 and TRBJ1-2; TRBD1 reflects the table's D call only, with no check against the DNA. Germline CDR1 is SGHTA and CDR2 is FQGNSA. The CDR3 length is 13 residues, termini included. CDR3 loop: CASSLATGGGEQY.